What follows are 6 T cell receptor beta chains derived from one specimen sequenced in a study of T cell repertoires in cytomegalovirus infection. TCRdb independently ran MiXCR on the reads; one entry per CDR3 protein. The profile shows just under 550,000 distinct CDR3 sequences, approximately 25% of them singletons. Sequencing was done on a sample of PBMCs. Receptors originate from a human donor in good health (CMV status not recorded). Some clones in this sample may be carry-over from other donors' samples.

The genes are TRBV6-2 or TRBV6-3 and TRBJ1-1; unclear D gene. The CDR3 has 14 residues. CDR1 MNHEY and CDR2 SVGEGT come from the germline V gene. V was cut by 2 bases and J by 2 bases, with 9 bases left in between. CDR3 in amino acids: CASSYKGLNTEAFF. The CDR3 DNA sequence: TGTGCCAGCAGTTACAAAGGGCTTAACACTGAAGCTTTCTTT.

The V and J genes are TRBV4-3 and TRBJ2-7; 8 bases are shared with TRBD2. V gave up 0 bases and J gave up 2 bases; unmatched junction bases: 3. Looked up from germline, CDR1 is LGHNA and CDR2 is YSLEER. The CDR3 contains 15 residues. The CDR3 bases are TGCGCCAGCAGCCAAGAAGCGGGAGCCCCCTACGAGCAGTACTTC. This translates into CASSQEAGAPYEQYF.

The chain is built from TRBV2 and TRBJ2-5; tentatively, D is TRBD1 (6 bases). The CDR3 length is 13 residues. CDR1 SNHLY and CDR2 FYNNEI come from the germline V gene. V was clipped by 4 bases and J by 5 bases, with 11 bases between them. CDR3 in amino acids: CASSGTAGETQYF. The CDR3, as DNA: TGTGCCAGCAGTGGGACAGCCGGGGAGACCCAGTACTTC.

V usage is TRBV27 and J usage is TRBJ1-1; D not certain. Germline CDR1 and CDR2: MNHEY and SMNVEV (reference sequence). Deletions cut 3 bases from V and 1 base from J, with 6 bases between. The CDR3 loop spans 13 amino acids. The CDR3 loop reads CASSFAPNTEAFF. The CDR3 bases are TGTGCCAGCAGTTTCGCACCGAACACTGAAGCTTTCTTT.

V usage is TRBV18 and J usage is TRBJ2-5; 7 bases map to TRBD2. Trimming took 0 bases from V and 5 from J; bases not matched to a gene: 3. CDR1 and CDR2 (germline): KGHSH, LQKENI. The CDR3 spans 14 residues. The chain's CDR3 is CASSPPPSGETQYF. The CDR3 nucleotides read TGTGCCAGCTCACCACCTCCTAGCGGCGAGACCCAGTACTTC.

This clonotype has only a few counts. The chain joins TRBV6-1 to TRBJ2-2, with a tentative D call TRBD1 (6 bases). Germline CDR1 reads MNHNS; CDR2 reads SASEGT. V was cut by 9 bases and J by 3 bases, with 8 bases left in between. The length of the CDR3 is 12 residues. CDR3 residues: CASHRDTGELFF. The CDR3 region has the DNA TGTGCCAGTCACAGGGACACCGGGGAGCTGTTTTTT.